The 6 T cell receptor beta chains below all came from one sample that was sequenced in a study of shared clonotypes between healthy human individuals. Only in-frame clones appear in the TCRdb table, and some are missing; sequencing was by immunoSEQ multiplex PCR. The data show millions of clones, approximately 94% seen once. CD45RO-negative cells were positively selected for CCR7, leaving out terminally differentiated effector memory CD45RA+ cells. Sequencing input: naive CD8+ T cells sorted from blood. These receptors came from a man in his late teens or twenties in good health.

In this sample, this clone turned up once. This specimen includes other DNA sequences encoding the same CDR3. V and J are TRBV6-6 and TRBJ2-1, with TRBD2 matching 8 bases. The CDR3 contains 14 residues. Germline assignment: CDR1 MNHNY and CDR2 SVGAGI (reference sequence). Germline trimming cut 4 bases from V and 4 bases from J; bases unmatched to any gene: 3. The CDR3 protein is CASSLSGSYNEQFF. The DNA of the CDR3 is TGTGCCAGCAGTTTAAGCGGGAGTTACAATGAGCAGTTCTTC.

This chain links TRBV10-1 with TRBJ2-3; D unclear. CDR1 is WNHNN and CDR2 is SYGVQD in the germline V gene (reference sequence). This CDR3 spans 15 amino acids. V shed 3 bases and J shed 1 base, with 11 bases lying between them. CDR3 amino acids: CASSEGVARTDTQYF. CDR3 bases: TGCGCCAGCAGTGAAGGAGTGGCCCGCACAGATACGCAGTATTTT.

The V gene is TRBV19, the J gene TRBJ2-7, with D perhaps assigned TRBD1 or TRBD2 (5 bases each). This CDR3 spans 15 amino acids. Germline V gene data show CDR1 as LNHDA and CDR2 as SQIVND (reference sequence). V was pared by 3 bases and J by 2 bases, with 14 bases between. CDR3 coding DNA: TGTGCCAGTAGTATTGGGTGGGGACCGACCTACGAGCAGTACTTC. It yields the protein CASSIGWGPTYEQYF.

This clone was picked up one time. Other DNA sequences in this specimen translate into the identical CDR3. This chain links TRBV6-6 with TRBJ2-2; TRBD1 agrees at 7 bases. This CDR3 is 14 amino acids long. After removal of 2 bases from V and 6 bases from J, the junction contained 3 bases not matched to a gene. Germline V lookup: CDR1 MNHNY, CDR2 SVGAGI (reference sequence). CDR3: CASSYGQGAGELFF. Here the CDR3 DNA reads TGTGCCAGCAGTTACGGCCAGGGGGCCGGGGAGCTGTTTTTT.

The chain combines TRBV2 with TRBJ2-3, with 13 bases fitting TRBD2. From germline, CDR1 is SNHLY and CDR2 FYNNEI. The CDR3 length is 15 residues. The trim removed 11 bases at V and 1 base at J, leaving 6 bases unmatched. Here the CDR3 DNA reads TGTGCCGGACTAGCGGGAGACGGGGGCACAGATACGCAGTATTTT. Its protein product is CAGLAGDGGTDTQYF.

The chain uses TRBV7-3 and TRBJ1-1, with a weak D call TRBD1 (5 bases). Between the trimmed V and J ends, which lost 0 bases and 4 bases, there was a span of 12 bases. This CDR3 has 15 amino acids. Germline V lookup: CDR1 SGHTA, CDR2 FQGTGA. The CDR3, as DNA: TGTGCCAGCAGCTTAACGTTGGGGGTGGGCACTGAAGCTTTCTTT. It is translated as CASSLTLGVGTEAFF.